This paragraph covers one TCR beta chain sequence. Its antigen is currently not known. Base qualities are not provided; no much larger clone lies one nucleotide away. This sample is drawn from a study of response to subunit inactivated influenza vaccine (dated 2018 in TCRdb). Background for the entire study: Deep quantitative profiling of the T cell receptor repertoire was used in the study to follow responses to a trivalent subunit inactivated influenza vaccine.

The CDR3 starts with the cysteine, ends with the phenylalanine, and has 17 residues. The read is trimmed to its CDR3 DNA, 51 bases read in frame from base 1. CDR1 MNHEY and CDR2 SMNVEV were looked up in the germline V gene (reference sequence). Trimming leaves V shorter by 3 bases and J shorter by 0 bases, with the junction holding 8 bases beyond the gene matches. What the research found in general, with its limitations: According to the authors, only a limited number of new T cells may be recruited by each seasonal influenza vaccination.

Libraries were made using RT-PCR. TCRdb lists the instrument as Illumina HiSeq 2500. In-frame beta chains were kept once TCRdb had trimmed the public reads at Q25 with fastp and called clones with MiXCR. Identical CDR3 protein sequences are pooled into one entry, listed with their most common genes and DNA. The sample profile shows about 520,000 distinct CDR3 sequences; less than 30% of them were found once. The ten top clones hold around 1.8% of the sample. The input for sequencing was CD4+ T cells sorted from PBMCs, taken around 5 days after vaccination. The receptor comes from a man aged 50 or older who received an inactivated influenza vaccine. Donor details come from another sample of the same person, matched by shared clones. This chain is built from TRBV27 and TRBJ2-1, with 7 central nucleotides matching TRBD1. The DNA reads as follows: TGTGCCAGCAGTTTCTCGATCAGACAGGGCTCCTACAATGAGCAGTTCTTC. It encodes CASSFSIRQGSYNEQFF.